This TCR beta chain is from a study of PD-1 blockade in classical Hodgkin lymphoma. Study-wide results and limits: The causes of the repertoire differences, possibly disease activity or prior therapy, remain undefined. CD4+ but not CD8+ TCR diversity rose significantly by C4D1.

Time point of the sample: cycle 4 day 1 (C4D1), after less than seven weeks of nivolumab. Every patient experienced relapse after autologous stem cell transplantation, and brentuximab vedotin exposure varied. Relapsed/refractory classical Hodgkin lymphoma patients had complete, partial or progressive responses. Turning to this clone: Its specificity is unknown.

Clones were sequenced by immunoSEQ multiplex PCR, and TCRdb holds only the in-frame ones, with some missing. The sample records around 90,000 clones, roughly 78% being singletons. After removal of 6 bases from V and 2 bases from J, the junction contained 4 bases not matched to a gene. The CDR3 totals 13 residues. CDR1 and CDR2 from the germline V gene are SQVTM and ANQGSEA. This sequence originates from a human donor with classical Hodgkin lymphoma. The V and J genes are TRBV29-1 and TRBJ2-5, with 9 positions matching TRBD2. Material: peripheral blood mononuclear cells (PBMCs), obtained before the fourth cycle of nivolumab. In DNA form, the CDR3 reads TGCAGCGTGTGGACTAGCGAACAAGAGACCCAGTACTTC. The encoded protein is CSVWTSEQETQYF.